The rows below give T cell receptor beta chains drawn from one sample of a study of T cells in Graves' hyperthyroidism and ophthalmopathy. In TCRdb, the multiplex PCR reads were re-called with MiXCR into one record per CDR3 protein. The sample consists of hundreds of thousands of distinct CDR3 sequences, approximately 15% of them appearing once. The sequenced material came from blood. The origin of the receptors is a woman aged 18-29 years with Graves' hyperthyroidism. CDR3s leave out the opening cysteine and the closing phenylalanine or tryptophan. The size field is filled for only some rows; it gives once, few, many or a size class.

j_call v_call clone_size cdr3_length cdr3_aa
TRBJ1-2 TRBV19 . 13 ASSTLDSYNYGYT
TRBJ1-2 TRBV6-1 many 10 ASSNGGNGYT
TRBJ2-7 TRBV20-1 . 11 SARDTAGDEQY
TRBJ1-4 TRBV18 many 9 ASSPNEKLF
TRBJ2-3 TRBV12-3/TRBV12-4 many 14 ASSEGTSDFTDTQY
TRBJ2-1 TRBV27 few 12 ASSFWREHNEQF
TRBJ1-5 TRBV6-1 . 12 ASSTVGRNQPQH
TRBJ2-1 TRBV9 . 13 ASSLAAPAHNEQF
TRBJ2-7 TRBV28 many 14 ASSLSGEAASYEQY
TRBJ2-5 TRBV20-1 many 11 SARGSGGTAQY
TRBJ2-7 TRBV6-5 . 13 ASSYRSSDDYEQY
TRBJ1-5 TRBV2 few 11 ASSGQSYQPQH
TRBJ2-1 TRBV28 . 10 ASRTAYTEQF
TRBJ1-1 TRBV2 . 13 ASSPASPRNTEAF
TRBJ2-7 TRBV7-2 . 14 ASSRGASGSPYEQY
TRBJ2-2 TRBV11-3 . 13 ASSPGGLYTGELF
TRBJ1-2 TRBV5-8 . 13 ASSSGQPSTYGYT
TRBJ1-1 TRBV2 . 9 ARGTNTEAF
TRBJ2-1 TRBV6-1 . 10 ASSEQFDEQF
TRBJ2-3 TRBV30 few 14 AWNTVGGTLGDTQY
TRBJ2-1 TRBV3-1 many 11 ASSQPQGGEQF
TRBJ1-2 TRBV29-1 . 11 SVEAGYNYGYT
TRBJ2-7 TRBV3-1 . 14 ASSLFLAGAFHEQY
TRBJ1-2 TRBV18 few 13 ASSPRPGAREGYT
TRBJ1-1 TRBV29-1 . 12 SVERDRANTEAF
TRBJ2-7 TRBV13 many 12 ASSTGTPNYEQY
TRBJ1-2 TRBV14 few 12 ASSQDLRLGGYT
TRBJ1-3 TRBV7-9 few 11 ASSPSGENTIY
TRBJ2-4 TRBV5-6 . 13 ASKQGALTKNIQY